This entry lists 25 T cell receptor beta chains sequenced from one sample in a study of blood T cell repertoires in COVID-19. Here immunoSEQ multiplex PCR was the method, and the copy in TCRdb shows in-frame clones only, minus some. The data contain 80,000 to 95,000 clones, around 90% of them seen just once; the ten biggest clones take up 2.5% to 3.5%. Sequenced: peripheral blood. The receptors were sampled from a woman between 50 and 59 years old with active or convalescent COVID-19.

CDR3 sequence reads: CASSYGTVASYTF. CDR3 nucleotides: TGTGCCAGCAGTTACGGGACAGTGGCAAGCTACACCTTC. This chain connects TRBV6-5 to TRBJ1-2; TRBD1 aligns across 7 bases. CDR1 and CDR2 from the germline V gene are MNHEY and SVGAGI. CDR3 length: 13 residues. V was clipped by 2 bases and J by 9 bases; unmatched bases: 6.

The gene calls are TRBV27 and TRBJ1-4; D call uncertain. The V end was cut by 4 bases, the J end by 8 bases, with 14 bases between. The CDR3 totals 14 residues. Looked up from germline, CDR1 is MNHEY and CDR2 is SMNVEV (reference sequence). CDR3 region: CASSSSLGREKLFF. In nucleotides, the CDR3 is TGTGCCAGCAGTTCGAGCCTCGGGAGGGAAAAACTGTTTTTT.

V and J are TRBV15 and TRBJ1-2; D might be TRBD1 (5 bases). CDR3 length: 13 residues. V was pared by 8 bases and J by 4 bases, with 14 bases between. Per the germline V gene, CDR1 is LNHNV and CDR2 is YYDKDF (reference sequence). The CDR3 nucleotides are TGTGCCACCGCCCTTGGAGGGGCCTATGGCTACACCTTC. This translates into CATALGGAYGYTF.

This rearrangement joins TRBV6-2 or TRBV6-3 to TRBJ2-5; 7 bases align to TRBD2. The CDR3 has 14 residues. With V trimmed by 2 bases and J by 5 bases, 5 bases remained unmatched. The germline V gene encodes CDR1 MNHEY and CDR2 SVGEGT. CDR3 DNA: TGTGCCAGCAGTTACCTTACTAGCGAGGAGACCCAGTACTTC. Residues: CASSYLTSEETQYF.

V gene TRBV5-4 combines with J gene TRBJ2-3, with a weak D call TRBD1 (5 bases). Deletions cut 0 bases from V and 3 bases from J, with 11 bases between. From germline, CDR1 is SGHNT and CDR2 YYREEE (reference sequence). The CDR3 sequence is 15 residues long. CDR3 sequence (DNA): TGTGCCAGCAGCTTGGACAGGCTTAAAACAGATACGCAGTATTTT. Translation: CASSLDRLKTDTQYF.

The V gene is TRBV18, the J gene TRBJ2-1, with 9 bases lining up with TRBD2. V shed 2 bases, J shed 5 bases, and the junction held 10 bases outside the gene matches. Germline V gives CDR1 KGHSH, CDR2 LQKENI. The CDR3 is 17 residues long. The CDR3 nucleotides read TGTGCCAGCTCACCATTTAATGTCCTAGCGGGGAACAATGAGCAGTTCTTC. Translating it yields CASSPFNVLAGNNEQFF.

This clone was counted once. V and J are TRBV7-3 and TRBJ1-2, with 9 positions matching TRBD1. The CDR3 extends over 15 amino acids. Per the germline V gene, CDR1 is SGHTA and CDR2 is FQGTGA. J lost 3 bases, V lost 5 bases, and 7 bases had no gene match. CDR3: CASSPTGGRDYGYTF. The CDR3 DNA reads TGTGCCAGCAGCCCCACAGGGGGCAGGGACTATGGCTACACCTTC.

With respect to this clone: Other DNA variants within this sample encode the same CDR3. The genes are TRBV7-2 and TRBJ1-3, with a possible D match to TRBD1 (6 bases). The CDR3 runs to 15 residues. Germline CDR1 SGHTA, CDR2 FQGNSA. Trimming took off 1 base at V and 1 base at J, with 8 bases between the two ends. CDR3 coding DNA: TGTGCCAGCAGCTTAGTAAGGGGGTCTGGAAACACCATATATTTT. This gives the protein CASSLVRGSGNTIYF.

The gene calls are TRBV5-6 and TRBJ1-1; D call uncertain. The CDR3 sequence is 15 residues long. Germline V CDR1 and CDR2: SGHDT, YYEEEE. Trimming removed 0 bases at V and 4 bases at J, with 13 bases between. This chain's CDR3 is CASSLEGGVGTEAFF. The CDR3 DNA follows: TGTGCCAGCAGCTTGGAAGGCGGGGTTGGCACTGAAGCTTTCTTT.

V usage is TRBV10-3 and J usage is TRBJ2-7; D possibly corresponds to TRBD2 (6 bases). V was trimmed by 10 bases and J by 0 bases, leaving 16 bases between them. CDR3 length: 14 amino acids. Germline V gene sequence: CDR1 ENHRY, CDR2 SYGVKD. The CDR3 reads CATSRGKASYEQYF. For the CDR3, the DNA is TGTGCCACCTCCCGGGGGAAGGCCTCCTACGAGCAGTACTTC.

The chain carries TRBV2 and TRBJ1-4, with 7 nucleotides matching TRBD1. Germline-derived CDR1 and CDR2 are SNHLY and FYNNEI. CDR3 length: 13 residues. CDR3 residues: CARGTDENEKLFF. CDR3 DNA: TGTGCTCGAGGGACAGATGAAAATGAAAAACTGTTTTTT. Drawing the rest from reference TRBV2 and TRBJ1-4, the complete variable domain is EPEVTQTPSHQVTQMGQEVILRCVPISNHLYFYWYRQILGQKVEFLVSFYNNEISEKSEIFDDQFSVERPDGSNFTLKIRSTKLEDSAMYFCARGTDENEKLFFGSGTQLSVL.

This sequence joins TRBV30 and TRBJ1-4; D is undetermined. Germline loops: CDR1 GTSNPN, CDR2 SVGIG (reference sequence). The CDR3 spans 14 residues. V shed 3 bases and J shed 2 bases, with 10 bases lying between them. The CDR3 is CAWRRVETNEKLFF. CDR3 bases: TGTGCCTGGAGACGAGTCGAGACTAATGAAAAACTGTTTTTT.

CDR3 loop: CASSVDQGSGYTF. Here the CDR3 DNA reads TGTGCCAGCAGCGTAGACCAGGGAAGCGGCTACACCTTC. The genes are TRBV9 and TRBJ1-2; possible D gene TRBD1, 5 bases. The V gene lost 0 bases and the J gene lost 8 bases, with 11 bases spanning the gap. The germline gives CDR1 SGDLS, CDR2 YYNGEE. CDR3 length: 13 residues. Filled out from reference TRBV9 and TRBJ1-2, the complete variable domain reads DSGVTQTPKHLITATGQRVTLRCSPRSGDLSVYWYQQSLDQGLQFLIQYYNGEERAKGNILERFSAQQFPDLHSELNLSSLELGDSALYFCASSVDQGSGYTFGSGTRLTVV.

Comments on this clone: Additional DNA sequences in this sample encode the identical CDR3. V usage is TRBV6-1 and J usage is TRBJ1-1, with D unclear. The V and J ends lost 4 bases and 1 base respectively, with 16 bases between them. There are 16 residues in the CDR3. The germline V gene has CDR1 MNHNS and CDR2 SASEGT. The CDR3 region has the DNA TGTGCCAGCAGTGCCGGTCGCAGGCTAACGAACACTGAAGCTTTCTTT. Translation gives CASSAGRRLTNTEAFF.

DNA for the CDR3: TGTGCCTGGAGTTTGGGAATAAGGGGGCAAGAGACCCAGTACTTC. It translates to CAWSLGIRGQETQYF. The chain uses TRBV30 and TRBJ2-5; D is perhaps TRBD1 (6 bases). The CDR3 is made up of 15 amino acids. Germline assignment: CDR1 GTSNPN and CDR2 SVGIG (reference sequence). With 2 bases removed from V and 2 bases from J, the gap between germline ends came to 15 bases.

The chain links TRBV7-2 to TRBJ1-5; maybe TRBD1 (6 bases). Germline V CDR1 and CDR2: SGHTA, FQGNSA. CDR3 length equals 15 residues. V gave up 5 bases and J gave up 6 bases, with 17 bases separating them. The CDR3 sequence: CASSVQGSGGQPQHF. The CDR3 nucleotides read TGTGCCAGCAGCGTACAGGGAAGCGGTGGTCAGCCCCAGCATTTT.

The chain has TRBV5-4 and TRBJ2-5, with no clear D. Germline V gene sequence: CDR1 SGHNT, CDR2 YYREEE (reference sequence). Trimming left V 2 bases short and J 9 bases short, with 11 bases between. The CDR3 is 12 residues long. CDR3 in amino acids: CASSFSTRSQYF. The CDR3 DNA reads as TGTGCCAGCAGCTTTTCTACCCGGTCCCAGTACTTC.

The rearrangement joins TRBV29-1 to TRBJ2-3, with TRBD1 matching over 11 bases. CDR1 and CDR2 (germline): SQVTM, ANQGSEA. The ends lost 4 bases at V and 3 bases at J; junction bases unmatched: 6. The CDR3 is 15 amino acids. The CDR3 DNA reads TGCAGCGTTGCAGTCGGGACAGGGGGAACAGATACGCAGTATTTT. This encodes CSVAVGTGGTDTQYF.

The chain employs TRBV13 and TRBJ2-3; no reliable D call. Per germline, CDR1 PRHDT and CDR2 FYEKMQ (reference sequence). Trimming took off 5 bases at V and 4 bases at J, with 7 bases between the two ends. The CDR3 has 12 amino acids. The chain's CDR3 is CASSRESDTQYF. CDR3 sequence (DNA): TGTGCCAGCAGCCGCGAATCAGATACGCAGTATTTT.

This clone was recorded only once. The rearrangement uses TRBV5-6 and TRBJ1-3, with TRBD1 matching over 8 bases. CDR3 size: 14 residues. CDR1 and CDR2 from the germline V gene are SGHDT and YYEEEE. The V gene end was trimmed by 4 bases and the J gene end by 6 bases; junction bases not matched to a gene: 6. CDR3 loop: CASSEDRAKNTIYF. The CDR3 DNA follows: TGTGCCAGCAGCGAGGACAGGGCCAAAAACACCATATATTTT.

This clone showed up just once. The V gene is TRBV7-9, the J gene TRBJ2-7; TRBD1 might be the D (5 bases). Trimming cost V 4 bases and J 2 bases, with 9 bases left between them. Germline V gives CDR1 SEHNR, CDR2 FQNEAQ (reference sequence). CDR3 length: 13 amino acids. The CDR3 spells CASSSETAYEQYF. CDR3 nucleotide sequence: TGTGCCAGCAGCTCGGAGACAGCCTACGAGCAGTACTTC.

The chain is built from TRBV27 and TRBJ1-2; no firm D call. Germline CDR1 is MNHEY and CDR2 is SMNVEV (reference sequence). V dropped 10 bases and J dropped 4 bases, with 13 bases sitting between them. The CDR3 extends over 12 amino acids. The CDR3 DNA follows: TGTGCCACCTATGGTCCCGTCTATGGCTACACCTTC. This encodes CATYGPVYGYTF.

CDR3 sequence (DNA): TGTGCCAGCGGAATATTACAGGGTAAAGGATTCTTC. Protein product: CASGILQGKGFF. The V and J genes are TRBV12-3 or TRBV12-4 and TRBJ2-1; a weak D match, TRBD1 (6 bases). V lost 8 bases and J 16 bases, leaving 21 bases between the germline ends. The CDR3 spans 12 residues.

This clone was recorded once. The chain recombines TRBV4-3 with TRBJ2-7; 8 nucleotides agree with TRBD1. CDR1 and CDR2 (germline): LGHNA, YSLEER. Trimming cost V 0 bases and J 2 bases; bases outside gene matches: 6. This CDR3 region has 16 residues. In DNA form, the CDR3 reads TGCGCCAGCAGCCAAGAGCGGGACAGGACAACCTACGAGCAGTACTTC. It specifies CASSQERDRTTYEQYF.

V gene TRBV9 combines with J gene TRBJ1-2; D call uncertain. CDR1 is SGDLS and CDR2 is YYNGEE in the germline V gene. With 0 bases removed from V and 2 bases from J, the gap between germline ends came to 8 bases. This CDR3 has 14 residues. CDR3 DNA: TGTGCCAGCAGCGTAGTTGGCGGAAACTATGGCTACACCTTC. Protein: CASSVVGGNYGYTF.